One and the same sample provided the 28 T cell receptor beta chains below, sequenced in a study of identical twins. TCRdb ran MiXCR on the 5' RACE reads and lists one entry per CDR3 protein. The table records hundreds of thousands of distinct CDR3 sequences, roughly 18% of them present only once. This same sample was also taken into another study, of T cells expressing NK-cell markers.

Sequencing input: PBMCs. These TCRs come from a woman under 30 in good health.

This clonotype has more than one count but fewer than ten. The chain couples TRBV20-1 to TRBJ2-7; 8 nucleotides line up with TRBD1. Germline CDR1 is DFQATT and CDR2 is SNEGSKA (reference sequence). The CDR3 is 13 residues long. The V gene end was trimmed by 6 bases and the J gene end by 2 bases; junction bases not matched to a gene: 6. The CDR3 here is CSAGQGIPYEQYF. CDR3 in DNA: TGCAGTGCCGGACAGGGTATCCCCTACGAGCAGTACTTC.

The J gene is TRBJ2-2, the V gene TRBV7-9; weak D call: TRBD2 (5 bases). In germline, CDR1 is SEHNR, CDR2 FQNEAQ (reference sequence). The CDR3 extends over 9 amino acids. The V end was cut by 11 bases, the J end by 7 bases, with 5 bases between. In DNA, the CDR3 is TGTGCCGCGGGCGGGGAGCTGTTTTTT. Translated, it gives CAAGGELFF.

The chain carries TRBV5-6 and TRBJ2-7; D may match TRBD1 or TRBD2 (5 bases each). This CDR3 has 17 amino acids. Germline CDR1 is SGHDT and CDR2 is YYEEEE. Trimming pared 2 bases from V and 2 bases from J, leaving 20 bases between. CDR3 nucleotides: TGTGCCAGCAGCTTTTCTGGGACGGGCGGTACCCCCTACGAGCAGTACTTC. Translating it yields CASSFSGTGGTPYEQYF.

The chain carries TRBV7-9 and TRBJ2-3; D gene uncertain. Trimming removed 6 bases from V and 2 bases from J, with 15 bases in between. Germline V CDR1 and CDR2: SEHNR, FQNEAQ (reference sequence). The CDR3 has 15 amino acids. The DNA of the CDR3 is TGTGCCAGCAGTCCCGAGGCAGACATCACAGATACGCAGTATTTT. Translated: CASSPEADITDTQYF.

The chain joins TRBV20-1 to TRBJ1-2, with D perhaps TRBD1 (6 bases). The V and J ends lost 6 bases and 5 bases respectively, with 13 bases between them. The CDR3 contains 12 residues. Per the germline V gene, CDR1 is DFQATT and CDR2 is SNEGSKA (reference sequence). CDR3: CSALQGWYGYTF. For the CDR3, the DNA is TGCAGTGCCTTACAGGGATGGTATGGCTACACCTTC.

Only a few counts were recorded for this clonotype. The chain has TRBV20-1 and TRBJ2-7, with TRBD2 matching over 11 bases. CDR1 and CDR2 (germline): DFQATT, SNEGSKA (reference sequence). The CDR3 is made up of 14 amino acids. V lost 5 bases, J lost 2 bases, and 5 bases stayed unmatched. CDR3 sequence: CSAGPGLAAYEQYF. CDR3 sequence (DNA): TGCAGTGCTGGACCGGGACTAGCGGCCTACGAGCAGTACTTC.

The chain couples TRBV4-1 to TRBJ2-1; 9 nucleotides line up with TRBD2. V shed 8 bases, J shed 4 bases, and the junction held 15 bases outside the gene matches. The CDR3 is 17 amino acids. Germline lookup yields CDR1 MGHRA and CDR2 YSYEKL. CDR3 bases: TGCGCCAGCCTCGGAGCGGGGGGCTCGGGTAAATACAATGAGCAGTTCTTC. Translated: CASLGAGGSGKYNEQFF.

This clonotype was recorded a few times. The chain combines TRBV12-3 or TRBV12-4 with TRBJ1-3; D call uncertain. Trimming removed 7 bases at V and 4 bases at J, with 11 bases between. The CDR3 is 13 amino acids. CDR3 nucleotides: TGTGCCAGCACTCGGAGCTTGGGAAACACCATATATTTT. Its translation is CASTRSLGNTIYF.

A few counts support this clonotype. The chain is built from TRBV6-1 and TRBJ2-2; D ambiguous. The V end was cut by 7 bases, the J end by 0 bases, with 9 bases between. CDR1 is MNHNS, CDR2 SASEGT, per germline. The CDR3 covers 14 residues. DNA for the CDR3: TGTGCCAGCATCTCGACTGCGAACACCGGGGAGCTGTTTTTT. As protein: CASISTANTGELFF.

The genes are TRBV20-1 and TRBJ2-5; TRBD1 aligns across 12 bases. This CDR3 region has 15 residues. Germline V gene lookup returns CDR1 DFQATT and CDR2 SNEGSKA (reference sequence). With V trimmed by 1 base and J by 4 bases, 4 bases remained unmatched. CDR3 in amino acids: CSARGRDRGRETQYF. DNA for the CDR3: TGCAGTGCTAGAGGCCGGGACAGGGGGCGAGAGACCCAGTACTTC.

This clonotype was counted once. The chain links TRBV29-1 to TRBJ2-1; no definite D call. In germline, CDR1 is SQVTM, CDR2 ANQGSEA. V was pared by 4 bases and J by 5 bases, with 15 bases between. CDR3 length: 14 residues. This chain's CDR3 is CSVGVRAANNEQFF. In nucleotides, the CDR3 is TGCAGCGTTGGAGTAAGGGCGGCTAACAATGAGCAGTTCTTC.

This clonotype occurred many times. The V gene is TRBV12-3 or TRBV12-4, the J gene TRBJ2-1, with TRBD2 identical over 9 bases. V gave up 2 bases and J gave up 9 bases; unmatched junction bases: 8. The CDR3 is made up of 15 amino acids. DNA for the CDR3: TGTGCCAGCAGTTTAAGAGTAGCGGGAGTAGGTGAGCAGTTCTTC. Protein product: CASSLRVAGVGEQFF.

This sequence joins TRBV12-3 or TRBV12-4 and TRBJ2-4; 10 positions match TRBD1. The CDR3 has 17 residues. V shed 3 bases, J shed 6 bases, and the junction held 11 bases outside the gene matches. In DNA form, the CDR3 reads TGTGCCAGCAGTTTGGTACGGACAGGGGGTATTGGAAACATTCAGTACTTC. Encoded protein: CASSLVRTGGIGNIQYF.

This clonotype was found a few times. The rearrangement links TRBV2 to TRBJ1-2, with 8 nucleotides matching TRBD1. Germline assignment: CDR1 SNHLY and CDR2 FYNNEI. With V trimmed by 5 bases and J by 7 bases, 9 bases remained unmatched. This CDR3 comprises 14 residues. CDR3 sequence (DNA): TGTGCCAGCAGTAGGGAGGACAGGGCGAGTGGCTACACCTTC. It encodes CASSREDRASGYTF.

This clonotype came up a few times. J is TRBJ2-1 and V is TRBV28; D is possibly TRBD2 (6 bases). This CDR3 is built from 12 residues. V shed 3 bases and J shed 12 bases, with 12 bases lying between them. The germline gives CDR1 MDHEN, CDR2 SYDVKM. CDR3 amino acids: CASSFSGRVQFF. DNA of the CDR3: TGTGCCAGCAGTTTTAGCGGTAGGGTGCAGTTCTTC.

The chain recombines TRBV20-1 with TRBJ2-5; D perhaps matches TRBD1 (6 bases). Trimming cost V 7 bases and J 1 base, with 13 bases left between them. Germline CDR1 and CDR2: DFQATT and SNEGSKA (reference sequence). The CDR3 sequence is 13 residues long. The CDR3, as DNA: TGCAGTGTCCGCAGGACAGTCCAAGAGACCCAGTACTTC. Translating it yields CSVRRTVQETQYF.

This clonotype was seen more than once but under ten times. The V gene is TRBV6-2 or TRBV6-3, the J gene TRBJ2-7; D remains unclear. The CDR3 loop spans 13 amino acids. Germline V gives CDR1 MNHEY, CDR2 SVGEGT. The ends were cut back, 5 bases at V and 6 bases at J, with 14 bases in the middle. The CDR3 protein is CASSLTRRSEQYF. The CDR3 nucleotides are TGTGCCAGCAGTCTTACCAGACGGAGCGAGCAGTACTTC.

This clonotype was seen a handful of times. The genes are TRBV12-3 or TRBV12-4 and TRBJ1-1, with D perhaps matching TRBD1 (5 bases). This CDR3 comprises 14 residues. Trimming took 1 base from V and 5 from J, leaving 11 bases between them. The CDR3 sequence: CASSLGGFGTEAFF. In DNA, the CDR3 is TGTGCCAGCAGTTTAGGGGGCTTCGGTACTGAAGCTTTCTTT.

This clonotype has at least ten counts. The chain recombines TRBV5-1 with TRBJ2-1, with TRBD2 matching over 9 bases. With 0 bases clipped from V and 4 bases from J, the junction kept 2 bases outside the gene matches. The germline gives CDR1 SGHRS, CDR2 YFSETQ. This CDR3 is built from 15 residues. The CDR3 protein is CASSLATSGYNEQFF. The CDR3 DNA sequence: TGCGCCAGCAGCTTGGCGACTAGCGGATACAATGAGCAGTTCTTC.

The table lists this clonotype with a few counts. The chain couples TRBV6-1 to TRBJ2-1; 10 nucleotides line up with TRBD2. The CDR3 is 15 amino acids. Losses at the gene ends were 5 bases for V and 7 bases for J; bases not matched to a gene: 8. Germline V gene sequence: CDR1 MNHNS, CDR2 SASEGT. CDR3 DNA sequence: TGTGCCAGCAGTCGGCTAGCGGGAGTAGATAATGAGCAGTTCTTC. Protein sequence: CASSRLAGVDNEQFF.

This chain connects TRBV9 to TRBJ2-2, with TRBD2 matching over 11 bases. The CDR3 is 16 amino acids. The trim removed 4 bases at V and 3 bases at J, leaving 5 bases unmatched. CDR1 is SGDLS and CDR2 is YYNGEE in the germline V gene. The CDR3 nucleotides are TGTGCCAGCAGCCCCGGACTAGCGGGTTACACCGGGGAGCTGTTTTTT. It translates to CASSPGLAGYTGELFF.

A remark on this clonotype: With a much larger clone just one base away, this may be a read error. The V and J genes are TRBV9 and TRBJ2-7, with D possibly TRBD1 on 6 matching bases. This CDR3 has 14 residues. Germline-derived CDR1 and CDR2 are SGDLS and YYNGEE. CDR3: CASSRWQGSFEQYF. CDR3 in DNA: TGTGCCAGCAGCAGATGGCAGGGGTCCTTCGAGCAGTACTTC. Supplemented by reference TRBV9 and TRBJ2-7, the full variable domain reads DSGVTQTPKHLITATGQRVTLRCSPRSGDLSVYWYQQSLDQGLQFLIQYYNGEERAKGNILERFSAQQFPDLHSELNLSSLELGDSALYFCASSRWQGSFEQYFGPGTRLTVT.

The chain joins TRBV20-1 to TRBJ2-7, with 8 bases identical to TRBD2. After removal of 4 bases from V and 3 bases from J, the junction contained 5 bases not matched to a gene. Germline V gene lookup returns CDR1 DFQATT and CDR2 SNEGSKA (reference sequence). This CDR3 region has 13 residues. This CDR3 reads CSATWAGGYEQYF. The CDR3 bases are TGCAGTGCTACCTGGGCGGGGGGCTACGAGCAGTACTTC.

The J gene is TRBJ2-6, the V gene TRBV7-2, with 7 nucleotides matching TRBD1. This CDR3 spans 15 amino acids. After removal of 4 bases from V and 2 bases from J, the junction contained 2 bases not matched to a gene. Germline CDR1 and CDR2: SGHTA and FQGNSA. The CDR3 is CASSYRGTGANVLTF. DNA of the CDR3: TGTGCCAGCAGCTACAGGGGTACTGGGGCCAACGTCCTGACTTTC.

This clonotype was picked up many times. V is TRBV12-3 or TRBV12-4 and J is TRBJ1-5, with D hard to call. V lost 6 bases, J lost 2 bases, and 8 bases lay in between. CDR3 length: 13 residues. Here the CDR3 DNA reads TGTGCCAGCAGCCCCGGGGGCAATCAGCCCCAGCATTTT. Its translation: CASSPGGNQPQHF.

This clonotype was seen a handful of times. The genes are TRBV19 and TRBJ2-2, with 10 nucleotides matching TRBD1. With 6 bases clipped from V and 2 bases from J, the junction kept 6 bases outside the gene matches. Germline loops: CDR1 LNHDA, CDR2 SQIVND (reference sequence). The length of the CDR3 is 16 residues. CDR3 sequence reads: CASSTDRGQNTGELFF. CDR3 DNA: TGTGCCAGTAGCACTGACAGGGGGCAAAACACCGGGGAGCTGTTTTTT.

The V call is TRBV6-5, the J call TRBJ2-5, with D maybe TRBD1 (5 bases). CDR1 and CDR2 (germline): MNHEY, SVGAGI. This CDR3 is built from 14 residues. The V gene lost 2 bases and the J gene lost 7 bases, with 14 bases spanning the gap. The CDR3 coding sequence is TGTGCCAGCAGTTACACGTCCAGGGTGGGGACCCAGTACTTC. Translating gives CASSYTSRVGTQYF.

This clonotype was found a few times. The V and J genes are TRBV27 and TRBJ2-7, with D possibly being TRBD2 (6 bases). This CDR3 region has 14 residues. Trimming stripped 5 bases from V and 6 bases from J, with 17 bases between. Germline V lookup: CDR1 MNHEY, CDR2 SMNVEV (reference sequence). The chain's CDR3 is CASSTGLSVSEQYF. The CDR3 DNA is TGTGCCAGCAGTACAGGACTATCGGTCTCCGAGCAGTACTTC.